This T cell receptor beta chain came from a study of cytomegalovirus exposure and HLA in healthy donors. Study-level findings and limits: In a later analysis, common viral pathogens appeared linked to several of the most significant clusters.

It was with 60 Vbeta and 13 Jbeta primers that the PCR ran. Libraries were prepared by immunoSEQ multiplex PCR; TCRdb keeps only in-frame clonotypes and omits some of them. Among roughly 100,000 clones listed, around 70% were seen once. A word on this clone: Its antigen is as yet unknown.

The receptor was isolated from a man aged 35 to 55 in good health and CMV-seropositive. The sequencing input was PBMCs.

Here the CDR3 reads CASSEVASNQPQHF. DNA for the CDR3: TGTGCCAGCAGTGAGGTCGCTAGCAATCAGCCCCAGCATTTT. The J gene is TRBJ1-5, the V gene TRBV9; D unresolved. Germline CDR1 is SGDLS and CDR2 is YYNGEE. The length of the CDR3 is 14 residues. Trimming pared 5 bases from V and 0 bases from J, leaving 9 bases between.